A single T cell receptor beta chain is shown here with its context. Its antigen is unidentified. The study ran its PCR with 60 Vbeta and 13 Jbeta primers. Sequencing was performed with immunoSEQ multiplex PCR; in TCRdb, only in-frame clones are kept and a portion is missing. The sample lists 95,000 to 100,000 clones; 74% were seen once. The data were obtained in a study of cytomegalovirus exposure and HLA in healthy donors. Whole-study results and caveats: Being productive about 87% or about 30% of the time was typical of most TCR beta V segments in an earlier analysis.

V lost 7 bases and J lost 4; bases outside the gene matches: 10. Germline CDR1 MNHEY, CDR2 SVGAGI. CDR3 length equals 15 residues. This TCR was recovered from a male donor in good health and CMV-seronegative. The sample consisted of PBMCs. The chain joins TRBV6-5 to TRBJ1-5; TRBD1 aligns across 7 bases. The CDR3 is CASNSQGNRNQPQHF. The CDR3 DNA sequence: TGTGCCAGCAATTCACAGGGGAATCGGAATCAGCCCCAGCATTTT.